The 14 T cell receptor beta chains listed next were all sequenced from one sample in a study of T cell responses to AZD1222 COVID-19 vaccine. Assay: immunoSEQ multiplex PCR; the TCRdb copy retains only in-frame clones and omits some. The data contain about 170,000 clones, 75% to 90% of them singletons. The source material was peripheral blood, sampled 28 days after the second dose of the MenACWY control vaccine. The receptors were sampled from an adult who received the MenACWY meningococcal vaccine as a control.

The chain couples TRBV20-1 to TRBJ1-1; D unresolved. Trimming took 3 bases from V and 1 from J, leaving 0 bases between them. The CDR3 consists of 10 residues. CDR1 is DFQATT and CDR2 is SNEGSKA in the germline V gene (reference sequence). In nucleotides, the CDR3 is TGCAGTGCTAGGAACACTGAAGCTTTCTTT. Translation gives CSARNTEAFF.

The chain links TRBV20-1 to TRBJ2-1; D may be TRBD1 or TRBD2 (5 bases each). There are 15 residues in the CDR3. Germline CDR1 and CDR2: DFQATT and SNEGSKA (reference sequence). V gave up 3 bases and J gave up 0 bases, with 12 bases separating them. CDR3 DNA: TGCAGTGCTAGTGGGGGAGCCCCCTCCTACAATGAGCAGTTCTTC. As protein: CSASGGAPSYNEQFF.

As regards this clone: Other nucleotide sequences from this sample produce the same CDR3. The CDR3 nucleotides read TGTGCCAGCAGTTTCCTCTACGAGCAGTACTTC. This gives the protein CASSFLYEQYF. J is TRBJ2-7 and V is TRBV28, with no clear D. Germline assignment: CDR1 MDHEN and CDR2 SYDVKM. The CDR3 is 11 amino acids. The V end was cut by 3 bases, the J end by 3 bases, with 3 bases between.

CDR3 nucleotides: TGTGCCAGCAGCCCAGGGACTTTGGCTAATGAAAAACTGTTTTTT. It codes for CASSPGTLANEKLFF. The chain links TRBV7-2 to TRBJ1-4, with a tentative D call TRBD1 (5 bases). Germline V lookup: CDR1 SGHTA, CDR2 FQGNSA. The ends were cut back, 5 bases at V and 3 bases at J, with 13 bases in the middle. This CDR3 comprises 15 residues.

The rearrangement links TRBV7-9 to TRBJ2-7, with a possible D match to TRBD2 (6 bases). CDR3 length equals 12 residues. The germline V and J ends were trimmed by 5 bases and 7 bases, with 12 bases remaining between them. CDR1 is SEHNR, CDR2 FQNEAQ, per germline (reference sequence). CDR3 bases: TGTGCCAGCAGCCTCCCGGGGAGGGAGCAGTACTTC. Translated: CASSLPGREQYF.

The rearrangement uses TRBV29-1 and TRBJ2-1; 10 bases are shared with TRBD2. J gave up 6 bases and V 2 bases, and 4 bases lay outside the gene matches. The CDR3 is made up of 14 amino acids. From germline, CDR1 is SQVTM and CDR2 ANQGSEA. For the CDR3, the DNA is TGCAGCGTTGAACCACTAGCGGGAAGCAATGAGCAGTTCTTC. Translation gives CSVEPLAGSNEQFF.

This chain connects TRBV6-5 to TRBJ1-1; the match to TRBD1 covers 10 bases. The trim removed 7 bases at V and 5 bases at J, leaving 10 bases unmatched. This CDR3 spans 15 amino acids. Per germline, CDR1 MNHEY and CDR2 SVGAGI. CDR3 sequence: CASTSDRGLGTEAFF. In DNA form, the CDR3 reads TGTGCCAGCACCTCGGACAGGGGGTTGGGGACTGAAGCTTTCTTT.

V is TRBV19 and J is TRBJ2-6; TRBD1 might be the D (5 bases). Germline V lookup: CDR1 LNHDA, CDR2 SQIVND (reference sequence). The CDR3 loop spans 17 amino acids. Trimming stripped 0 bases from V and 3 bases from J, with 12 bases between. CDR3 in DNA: TGTGCCAGTAGTATAGAGGGCAGGGCTAATGGGGCCAACGTCCTGACTTTC. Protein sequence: CASSIEGRANGANVLTF.

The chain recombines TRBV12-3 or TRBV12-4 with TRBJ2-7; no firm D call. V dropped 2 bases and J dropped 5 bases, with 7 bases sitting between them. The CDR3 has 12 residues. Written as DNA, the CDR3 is TGTGCCAGCAGTTTACCCCCGGACGAGCAGTACTTC. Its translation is CASSLPPDEQYF.

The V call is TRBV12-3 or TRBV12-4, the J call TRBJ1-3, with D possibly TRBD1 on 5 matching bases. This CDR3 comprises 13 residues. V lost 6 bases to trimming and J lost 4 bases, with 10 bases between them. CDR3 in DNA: TGTGCCAGCAGCCCGGGGGGAGGAAACACCATATATTTT. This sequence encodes CASSPGGGNTIYF.

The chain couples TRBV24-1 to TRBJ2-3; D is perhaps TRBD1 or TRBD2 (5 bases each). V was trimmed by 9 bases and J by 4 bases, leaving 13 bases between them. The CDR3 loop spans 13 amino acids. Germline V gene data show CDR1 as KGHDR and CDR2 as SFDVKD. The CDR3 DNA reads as TGTGCCACCGGGGGTGACGGCCCAGATACGCAGTATTTT. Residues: CATGGDGPDTQYF.

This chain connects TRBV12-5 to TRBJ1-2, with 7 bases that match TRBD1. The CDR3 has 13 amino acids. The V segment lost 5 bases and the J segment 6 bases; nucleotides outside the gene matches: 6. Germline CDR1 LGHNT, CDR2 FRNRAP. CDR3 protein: CASGPQGGHGYTF. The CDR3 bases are TGTGCTAGTGGTCCCCAGGGGGGTCATGGCTACACCTTC.

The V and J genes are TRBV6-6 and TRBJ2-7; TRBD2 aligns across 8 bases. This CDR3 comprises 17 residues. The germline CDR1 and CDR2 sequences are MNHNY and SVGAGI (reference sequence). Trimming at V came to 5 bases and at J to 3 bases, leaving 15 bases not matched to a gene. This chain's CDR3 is CASSPQWVAGRNYEQYF. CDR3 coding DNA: TGTGCCAGCAGTCCCCAGTGGGTAGCGGGAAGGAACTACGAGCAGTACTTC.

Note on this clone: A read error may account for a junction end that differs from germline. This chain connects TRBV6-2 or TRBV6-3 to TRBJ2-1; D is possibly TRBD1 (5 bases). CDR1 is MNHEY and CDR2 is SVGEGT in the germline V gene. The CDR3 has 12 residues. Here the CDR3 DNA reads TGTGCCAGCAGTTACACAACAGGTAAAGGGCTCTTC. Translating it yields CASSYTTGKGLF.